A single sample is the source of the 16 T cell receptor beta chains below, sequenced in a study of molecular identifiers for immune sequencing clone quantification (dated by TCRdb to the late 2010s). The library was built by means of PCR. This sample was sequenced with a NextSeq 500. In-frame beta chains were kept once TCRdb had trimmed the public reads at Q25 with fastp and called clones with MiXCR. Duplicate CDR3 protein sequences are folded into a single record with the most common DNA and genes. Counted in this sample were approximately 590,000 distinct CDR3 sequences; approximately 24% of them appeared once. The ten biggest clones cover 0.7% to 0.95% of the sample. Sequenced: naive CD8+ T cells from blood, with Jurkat cell RNA spiked in. The cell subset or site label on this specimen signifies: FACS-sorted CD8+CD4-CCR7+CD45RA+ naive T cells. The receptors shown here come from a human donor in good health. Some libraries in this study had Jurkat cell RNA spiked in.

Remarks on this clonotype: A read error may explain this, as a much larger clone is one base away. The chain combines TRBV20-1 with TRBJ1-5; D call uncertain. The germline V gene encodes CDR1 DFQATT and CDR2 SNEGSKA (reference sequence). The CDR3 sequence is 14 residues long. CDR3: CSATLDGSNLPQHF. CDR3 coding DNA: TGCAGTGCCACCCTGGACGGAAGCAATCTGCCCCAGCATTTT.

The chain recombines TRBV7-9 with TRBJ1-1, with 7 positions matching TRBD1. Germline CDR1 and CDR2: SEHNR and FQNEAQ (reference sequence). V lost 1 base, J lost 10 bases, and 3 bases stayed unmatched. CDR3 length: 12 residues. For the CDR3, the DNA is TGTGCCAGCAGCTTAGGAGGGGGCGTAGCTTTCTTT. This encodes CASSLGGGVAFF.

This clonotype was counted only a few times. The rearrangement links TRBV15 to TRBJ1-1; D uncertain. This CDR3 has 15 residues. CDR1 and CDR2 (germline): LNHNV, YYDKDF (reference sequence). The germline V and J ends were trimmed by 0 bases and 5 bases, with 13 bases remaining between them. The CDR3 DNA is TGTGCCACCAGCAGAGATCGAAACAGCGGAACTGAAGCTTTCTTT. As protein: CATSRDRNSGTEAFF.

Comments on this clonotype: This sequence may be a read error, since a much larger clone differs from it by one base. The CDR3 ends on some other residue instead of the conserved phenylalanine or tryptophan, so this is likely a read error. This chain links TRBV7-7 with TRBJ2-5, with 10 bases identical to TRBD1. This CDR3 is built from 13 residues. The germline V gene has CDR1 SSHAT and CDR2 FNYEAQ (reference sequence). CDR3 sequence reads: CASSGTGEAAQYL. The CDR3, as DNA: TGTGCTAGCAGCGGGACAGGGGAAGCGGCCCAGTACTTA.

This clonotype was counted between two and nine times. CDR3 sequence (DNA): TGTGCCAGTAGTATCGGGACAGACATCGGGGGCTACACCTTC. This translates into CASSIGTDIGGYTF. The chain carries TRBV19 and TRBJ1-2; 7 bases align to TRBD1. This CDR3 is built from 14 residues. J gave up 8 bases and V 3 bases, and 9 bases lay outside the gene matches. Germline loops: CDR1 LNHDA, CDR2 SQIVND (reference sequence).

V and J are TRBV27 and TRBJ1-5, with 12 bases lining up with TRBD1. The V gene's germline CDR1 is MNHEY and CDR2 SMNVEV (reference sequence). The CDR3 totals 16 residues. J gave up 6 bases and V 11 bases, and 14 bases lay outside the gene matches. CDR3 sequence (DNA): TGTGCCGGCGGTACCGGGACAGGGGGCGCGGGTCAGCCCCAGCATTTT. This codes for CAGGTGTGGAGQPQHF.

This clonotype was seen more than once but under ten times. The chain is built from TRBV30 and TRBJ2-2; TRBD2 might be the D (5 bases). Trimming took off 0 bases at V and 4 bases at J, with 6 bases between the two ends. The CDR3 runs to 13 residues. Germline assignment: CDR1 GTSNPN and CDR2 SVGIG (reference sequence). CDR3 in DNA: TGTGCCTGGAGTGTGAGGGTCACCGGGGAGCTGTTTTTT. Translation gives CAWSVRVTGELFF.

The genes are TRBV11-2 and TRBJ2-3, with TRBD1 matching 8 bases. V dropped 5 bases and J dropped 0; count of bases not matched to a gene: 10. There are 17 residues in the CDR3. CDR1 is SGHAT, CDR2 FQNNGV, per germline. The CDR3 coding sequence is TGTGCCAGCAGCGGACCCGAGACAGGGGTTAGCACAGATACGCAGTATTTT. It encodes CASSGPETGVSTDTQYF.

This clonotype has at least ten counts. The chain employs TRBV12-3 or TRBV12-4 and TRBJ1-5; 7 nucleotides align to TRBD1. After removal of 7 bases from V and 4 bases from J, the junction contained 7 bases not matched to a gene. The CDR3 runs 14 residues. Here the CDR3 DNA reads TGTGCCAGCACCCTAGGGGGCGTAAATCAGCCCCAGCATTTT. Translating gives CASTLGGVNQPQHF.

The sample holds many counts of this clonotype. The chain recombines TRBV5-1 with TRBJ2-7; TRBD1 matches at 9 bases. The CDR3 spans 16 residues. V was pared by 4 bases and J by 5 bases, with 13 bases of the junction left unmatched. Looked up from germline, CDR1 is SGHRS and CDR2 is YFSETQ. The CDR3 reads CASSPGQGLSGNEQYF. The DNA of the CDR3 is TGCGCCAGCAGCCCGGGACAGGGCCTCTCGGGGAACGAGCAGTACTTC.

With respect to this clonotype: The junction departs from the called germline gene at one end, perhaps through a read error. The chain couples TRBV14 to TRBJ2-1, with D unclear. The CDR3 runs to 15 residues. Germline V gene lookup returns CDR1 SGHDN and CDR2 FVKESK. The CDR3 protein is CARSPGQSSYNEQFF. The CDR3 nucleotides are TGTGCCCGCAGCCCCGGGCAAAGCTCCTACAATGAGCAGTTCTTC.

To note about this clonotype: The junction and the germline gene differ at one end; a read error may be behind it. The rearrangement links TRBV9 to TRBJ1-5; TRBD1 might be the D (5 bases). Germline V gene data show CDR1 as SGDLS and CDR2 as YYNGEE. The CDR3 contains 13 residues. The CDR3 DNA is TGTGACAGCAGCCCAGTGGGGGGGCAGCCCCAGCATTTT. Translating it yields CDSSPVGGQPQHF.

This chain uses TRBV19 with TRBJ1-3; the D gene is possibly TRBD1 (5 bases). Germline V gene lookup returns CDR1 LNHDA and CDR2 SQIVND (reference sequence). The CDR3 contains 14 residues. The V end lost 6 bases, the J end lost 7 bases, and 16 bases lay between the germline ends. The CDR3 loop reads CASSPFEGSNTIYF. The CDR3 DNA is TGTGCCAGTAGCCCTTTCGAGGGGTCCAACACCATATATTTT.

Regarding this clonotype: Because the CDR3 is missing its conserved closing phenylalanine or tryptophan, this is likely a read error. The DNA of the CDR3 is TGTGCCAGCACCCTGGACAGGGGATTCTACGAGCAGTACTCC. This gives the protein CASTLDRGFYEQYS. This chain joins TRBV12-3 or TRBV12-4 and TRBJ2-7, with 9 bases matching TRBD1. Losses at the gene ends were 7 bases for V and 3 bases for J; bases not matched to a gene: 7. CDR3 length: 14 residues.

Notes on this clonotype: A much larger clone differs by one base, so this may be a read error. The chain joins TRBV2 to TRBJ2-3; D uncertain. The CDR3 covers 16 residues. Trimming cost V 3 bases and J 4 bases, with 17 bases left between them. Germline V gene lookup returns CDR1 SNHLY and CDR2 FYNNEI. The chain's CDR3 is CASSEARPHGSDTQYF. The CDR3 bases are TGTGCCAGCAGTGAGGCCCGACCGCATGGGTCAGATACGCAGTATTTT.

On this clonotype: A read error may explain this, as a much larger clone is one base away. The chain carries TRBV20-1 and TRBJ1-1; D gene ambiguous. Germline lookup yields CDR1 DFQATT and CDR2 SNEGSKA (reference sequence). The CDR3 spans 12 residues. As DNA, the CDR3 is TGCAGTGCTTTCGACACCTACACTGAAGCTCTCTTT. Translation gives CSAFDTYTEALF.